Shown below are 30 T cell receptor delta chains from a single sample sequenced in a study of gamma-delta chains in newborns, infants, children. TCRdb made new clone calls on the reads using CATT. The sample holds 14,000 to 15,000 delta-chain clones, 7.3% seen once. Sequenced: blood. Source of these receptors: a child who was a newborn, infant or young child, either healthy, febrile or measles-vaccinated (not recorded which).

Only a few counts were recorded for this clone. The mismatch at residue 3 between this DNA's translation and the TCRdb protein of a much larger clone likely reflects a read error; the protein shown is translated from the DNA. V and J are TRDV2 and TRDJ3, with 9 nucleotides matching TRDD3. The CDR3 contains 18 residues. Germline V gene lookup returns CDR1 GEAIGNYY and CDR2 EKD. The chain's CDR3 is CARDTVGDSSWDTRQMFF. CDR3 DNA: TGTGCCCGTGACACCGTGGGGGATAGCTCCTGGGACACCCGACAGATGTTTTTC.

This clone appeared a few times. The chain recombines TRDV2 with TRDJ3; D remains ambiguous. The CDR3 sequence is 17 residues long. Trimming pared 3 bases from V and 0 bases from J, leaving 11 bases between. The V gene's germline CDR1 is GEAIGNYY and CDR2 EKD. CDR3 DNA: TGTGCCTGTGACTATACTGCACACTCCTGGGACACCCGACAGATGTTTTTC. It encodes CACDYTAHSWDTRQMFF.

In the case of this clone: The protein recorded in TCRdb does not match the translated DNA at residue 13; the protein presented here comes from translating the DNA. The chain recombines TRDV2 with TRDJ3, with 11 bases identical to TRDD3. Germline loops: CDR1 GEAIGNYY, CDR2 EKD. This CDR3 is built from 19 residues. The CDR3 loop reads CACDTGGYASSWGTRQMFF. The CDR3 coding sequence is TGTGCCTGTGACACTGGGGGATACGCGAGCTCCTGGGGCACCCGACAGATGTTTTTC.

The chain has TRDV2 and TRDJ3; D is perhaps TRDD3 (6 bases). Germline CDR1 is GEAIGNYY and CDR2 is EKD. Deletions cut 1 base from V and 0 bases from J, with 15 bases between. This CDR3 region has 19 residues. Written as DNA, the CDR3 is TGTGCCTGTGACACTGGGGGCCTCACCAGCTCCTGGGACACCCGACAGATGTTTTTC. This translates into CACDTGGLTSSWDTRQMFF.

The chain couples TRDV2 to TRDJ1; 10 bases fit TRDD3. With V trimmed by 9 bases and J by 2 bases, 8 bases remained unmatched. This CDR3 contains 14 residues. Looked up from germline, CDR1 is GEAIGNYY and CDR2 is EKD. The CDR3 bases are TGTGCCCGTGTCCTACTGGGGGATACCGATAAACTCATCTTT. Encoded protein: CARVLLGDTDKLIF.

In its sample, this clone is medium-sized. CDR3 loop: CACGPTGGYHKLIF. The CDR3 region has the DNA TGTGCCTGTGGCCCTACTGGGGGATATCATAAACTCATCTTT. The chain carries TRDV2 and TRDJ1; TRDD3 matches 11 bases. The CDR3 is 14 amino acids. CDR1 and CDR2 from the germline V gene are GEAIGNYY and EKD. The J segment lost 6 bases and the V segment lost 5 bases, leaving 7 bases of the junction unmatched.

This clone is medium-sized by share. This chain connects TRDV2 to TRDJ3, with 9 bases matching TRDD3. The CDR3 is 20 amino acids. Trimming at V came to 2 bases and at J to 0 bases, leaving 10 bases not matched to a gene. Germline CDR1 GEAIGNYY, CDR2 EKD. The DNA for the CDR3 is TGTGCCTGTGACAGGGTACTGGGGGACCCGAGCTCCTGGGACACCCGACAGATGTTTTTC. Translation: CACDRVLGDPSSWDTRQMFF.

J is TRDJ3 and V is TRDV2, with 8 bases matching TRDD3. V dropped 5 bases and J dropped 2; count of bases not matched to a gene: 13. Per the germline V gene, CDR1 is GEAIGNYY and CDR2 is EKD. CDR3 size: 19 residues. The DNA of the CDR3 is TGTGCCTGTGGCCGTGTACTGGGGGTCAGCCCCTGGGACACCCGACAGATGTTTTTC. Translated: CACGRVLGVSPWDTRQMFF.

In the case of this clone: Other nucleotide sequences from this sample produce the same CDR3. The J gene is TRDJ3, the V gene TRDV2; 12 positions agree with TRDD3. The CDR3 covers 20 residues. V dropped 2 bases and J dropped 0; count of bases not matched to a gene: 7. CDR1 and CDR2 (germline): GEAIGNYY, EKD. The CDR3 sequence: CACDSTGGYPSSWDTRQMFF. The CDR3 DNA is TGTGCCTGTGACAGTACTGGGGGATACCCCAGCTCCTGGGACACCCGACAGATGTTTTTC.

With regard to this clone: In the same sample, other DNA sequences code for this CDR3. V gene TRDV2 combines with J gene TRDJ3; a possible D gene is TRDD3 (6 bases). The CDR3 has 19 amino acids. CDR1 GEAIGNYY and CDR2 EKD come from the germline V gene. Trimming left V 3 bases short and J 0 bases short, with 17 bases between. CDR3 residues: CACDVASGEPSWDTRQMFF. The CDR3 bases are TGTGCCTGTGACGTCGCTTCGGGGGAACCCTCCTGGGACACCCGACAGATGTTTTTC.

The sample holds a few counts of this clone. This sequence joins TRDV2 and TRDJ3, with D perhaps matching TRDD3 (6 bases). This CDR3 has 18 residues. V was trimmed by 3 bases and J by 0 bases, leaving 14 bases between them. Looked up from germline, CDR1 is GEAIGNYY and CDR2 is EKD. CDR3 bases: TGTGCCTGTGACGGGGCGGGGGAGAGCTCCTGGGACACCCGACAGATGTTTTTC. Translated: CACDGAGESSWDTRQMFF.

The chain employs TRDV1 and TRDJ2, with no clear D. Germline CDR1 TSWWSYY, CDR2 QGS. The CDR3 consists of 16 residues. V lost 5 bases and J 0 bases, leaving 13 bases between the germline ends. CDR3 sequence (DNA): TGTGCTCTTGGGAACCCCTATGACTCTTTGACAGCACAACTCTTCTTT. Amino acid sequence: CALGNPYDSLTAQLFF.

As to this clone: Other nucleotide sequences from this sample produce the same CDR3. The J gene is TRDJ3, the V gene TRDV2; 12 nucleotides align to TRDD3. Germline V lookup: CDR1 GEAIGNYY, CDR2 EKD. The CDR3 covers 20 residues. V dropped 3 bases and J dropped 0; count of bases not matched to a gene: 8. The CDR3 DNA is TGTGCCTGTGACCCCGTACTGGGGGATACAAGCTCCTGGGACACCCGACAGATGTTTTTC. Protein product: CACDPVLGDTSSWDTRQMFF.

This clone qualifies as medium-sized. A far larger clone is off by one base, so a read error is likely. The sample holds other DNA sequences that translate to the same CDR3. The chain couples TRDV2 to TRDJ2; TRDD3 matches at 13 bases. The CDR3 spans 14 residues. The germline gives CDR1 GEAIGNYY, CDR2 EKD. Losses at the gene ends were 2 bases for V and 8 bases for J; bases not matched to a gene: 1. The CDR3 loop is CACDILGDTAQLFF. Here the CDR3 DNA reads TGTGCCTGTGACATACTGGGGGATACGGCACAACTCTTCTTT.

Remarks on this clone: A read error likely explains why the TCRdb protein, taken from a much larger clone, differs from this DNA's translation at residues 3 and 12; the protein shown is translated from the DNA. The gene calls are TRDV2 and TRDJ3, with 9 bases matching TRDD3. The CDR3 length is 17 residues. Per germline, CDR1 GEAIGNYY and CDR2 EKD. This CDR3 reads CARDNWGSSWDARQMFF. CDR3 in DNA: TGTGCCCGTGACAACTGGGGGAGCTCCTGGGACGCCCGACAGATGTTTTTC.

As regards this clone: Sequence at one end of the junction differs from germline and may be a read error. The same CDR3 arises from other DNA sequences in this sample as well. The chain is built from TRDV2 and TRDJ2; 13 bases line up with TRDD3. The CDR3 is made up of 15 amino acids. CDR1 is GEAIGNYY and CDR2 is EKD in the germline V gene. The chain's CDR3 is CACDILGDTAAQLFF. CDR3 DNA: TGTGCCTGTGACATACTGGGGGATACGGCAGCGCAACTCTTCTTT.

Notes on this clone: A far bigger clonotype differs at one base, so this is likely a read error. V is TRDV2 and J is TRDJ2, with TRDD3 matching over 13 bases. V lost 2 bases to trimming and J lost 7 bases; unmatched junction nucleotides: 3. CDR1 and CDR2 (germline): GEAIGNYY, EKD. This CDR3 region has 15 residues. CDR3 amino acids: CACDILGDTIAQLFF. For the CDR3, the DNA is TGTGCCTGTGACATACTGGGGGATACGATAGCACAACTCTTCTTT.

This clone rates as medium-sized (0.01 to 0.1%). Other DNA variants within this sample encode the same CDR3. The J gene is TRDJ3, the V gene TRDV2, with TRDD3 matching 10 bases. The trim removed 2 bases at V and 4 bases at J, leaving 1 base unmatched. The CDR3 consists of 16 residues. Germline values: CDR1 GEAIGNYY, CDR2 EKD. CDR3 region: CACDILGDWDTRQMFF. CDR3 coding DNA: TGTGCCTGTGACATACTGGGGGATTGGGACACCCGACAGATGTTTTTC.

This clone was seen a handful of times. At one boundary the junction diverges from the germline segment, which might be a read error. The CDR3 DNA follows: TGTGCCCGTGACACTGGGGGATACTTTACCTGGGACACCCGACAGATGTTTTTC. Encoded protein: CARDTGGYFTWDTRQMFF. The V gene is TRDV2, the J gene TRDJ3, with 12 bases aligning to TRDD3. Germline values: CDR1 GEAIGNYY, CDR2 EKD. This CDR3 comprises 18 residues.

Turning to this clone: A read error may produce the germline difference seen at one junction end. The chain is built from TRDV2 and TRDJ3; 9 nucleotides match TRDD3. The CDR3 sequence is 19 residues long. Germline values: CDR1 GEAIGNYY, CDR2 EKD. The CDR3 region is CACDTVWGISSWDTRQVFF. The CDR3 DNA is TGTGCCTGTGACACCGTTTGGGGGATAAGCTCCTGGGACACCCGACAGGTGTTTTTC.

The J gene is TRDJ1, the V gene TRDV1, with a possible D match to TRDD3 (5 bases). The germline V gene has CDR1 TSWWSYY and CDR2 QGS. Between the trimmed V and J ends, which lost 3 bases and 1 base, there was a span of 27 bases. The CDR3 has 20 amino acids. The CDR3 region has the DNA TGTGCTCTTGGGGAGGTTTCTTGTCTACGGGGGCAACGAGGCACCGATAAACTCATCTTT. Translating it yields CALGEVSCLRGQRGTDKLIF.

V and J are TRDV2 and TRDJ3; 11 bases align to TRDD3. The CDR3 length is 19 residues. The J segment lost 0 bases and the V segment lost 3 bases, leaving 6 bases of the junction unmatched. In germline, CDR1 is GEAIGNYY, CDR2 EKD. The CDR3 here is CACDPWGIPGSWDTRQMFF. DNA for the CDR3: TGTGCCTGTGACCCCTGGGGGATACCAGGCTCCTGGGACACCCGACAGATGTTTTTC.

Only a few counts were recorded for this clone. This CDR3 is also generated by other DNA sequences in the sample. The chain uses TRDV2 and TRDJ3; the match to TRDD3 covers 7 bases. CDR3 length: 20 residues. Unmatched junction bases numbered 11, after V lost 1 base and J lost 0 bases. CDR1 is GEAIGNYY, CDR2 EKD, per germline. CDR3 protein: CACDTIPRGIGSWDTRQMFF. The DNA for the CDR3 is TGTGCCTGTGACACGATCCCTCGGGGGATCGGCTCCTGGGACACCCGACAGATGTTTTTC.

J is TRDJ3 and V is TRDV2; 10 bases align to TRDD3. The J segment lost 0 bases and the V segment lost 3 bases, leaving 7 bases of the junction unmatched. Germline CDR1 and CDR2: GEAIGNYY and EKD. The length of the CDR3 is 19 residues. CDR3 in DNA: TGTGCCTGTGACGGACTGGGGGATCACCACTCCTGGGACACCCGACAGATGTTTTTC. Its protein is CACDGLGDHHSWDTRQMFF.

The V gene is TRDV2, the J gene TRDJ3; maybe TRDD3 (6 bases). Germline V gives CDR1 GEAIGNYY, CDR2 EKD. CDR3 size: 21 residues. Trimming took 0 bases from V and 3 from J, leaving 23 bases between them. CDR3 nucleotides: TGTGCCTGTGACACCGCGAGGGACTGGGTGATACGCGGCTGGGACACCCGACAGATGTTTTTC. Translating gives CACDTARDWVIRGWDTRQMFF.

The J gene is TRDJ3, the V gene TRDV2; 13 nucleotides agree with TRDD3. This CDR3 comprises 21 residues. The V gene's germline CDR1 is GEAIGNYY and CDR2 EKD. V lost 0 bases to trimming and J lost 0 bases; unmatched junction nucleotides: 7. The DNA of the CDR3 is TGTGCCTGTGACACCGCTACTGGGGGATACGCGAACTCCTGGGACACCCGACAGATGTTTTTC. Amino acid sequence: CACDTATGGYANSWDTRQMFF.

CDR3 nucleotide sequence: TGTGCCTGTGACACCGGGGGGTTTAGCAGCTCCTGGGACACCCGACAGATGTTTTTC. Amino acids: CACDTGGFSSSWDTRQMFF. V gene TRDV2 combines with J gene TRDJ3, with D perhaps matching TRDD3 (5 bases). V was trimmed by 0 bases and J by 0 bases, leaving 14 bases between them. The CDR3 is made up of 19 amino acids. Germline V lookup: CDR1 GEAIGNYY, CDR2 EKD.

Worth noting for this clone: Other DNA sequences in this specimen translate into the identical CDR3. The V gene is TRDV2, the J gene TRDJ3; 11 bases fit TRDD3. Germline V gene lookup returns CDR1 GEAIGNYY and CDR2 EKD. This CDR3 has 17 residues. The V segment lost 1 base and the J segment 4 bases; nucleotides outside the gene matches: 2. CDR3 amino acids: CACDTLGDTWDTRQMFF. The CDR3 DNA reads as TGTGCCTGTGACACTCTGGGGGATACATGGGACACCCGACAGATGTTTTTC.

Comments on this clone: This may arise from a read error, as a much more abundant clone is one base away. This sample also contains other DNA sequences that code for the same CDR3. V usage is TRDV2 and J usage is TRDJ3; 13 nucleotides match TRDD3. CDR1 is GEAIGNYY and CDR2 is EKD in the germline V gene. The CDR3 extends over 20 amino acids. CDR3 in amino acids: CACDTVLGDTRSWDTRQMFF. CDR3 in DNA: TGTGCCTGTGACACCGTACTGGGGGATACGCGGTCCTGGGACACCCGCCAGATGTTTTTC.

CDR3 in amino acids: CACHYWGVDSSWDTRQMFF. CDR3 nucleotides: TGTGCCTGTCACTACTGGGGGGTGGACAGCTCCTGGGACACCCGACAGATGTTTTTC. V usage is TRDV2 and J usage is TRDJ3, with 8 bases lining up with TRDD3. Germline V gives CDR1 GEAIGNYY, CDR2 EKD. CDR3 length: 19 amino acids. V lost 6 bases, J lost 0 bases, and 12 bases stayed unmatched.